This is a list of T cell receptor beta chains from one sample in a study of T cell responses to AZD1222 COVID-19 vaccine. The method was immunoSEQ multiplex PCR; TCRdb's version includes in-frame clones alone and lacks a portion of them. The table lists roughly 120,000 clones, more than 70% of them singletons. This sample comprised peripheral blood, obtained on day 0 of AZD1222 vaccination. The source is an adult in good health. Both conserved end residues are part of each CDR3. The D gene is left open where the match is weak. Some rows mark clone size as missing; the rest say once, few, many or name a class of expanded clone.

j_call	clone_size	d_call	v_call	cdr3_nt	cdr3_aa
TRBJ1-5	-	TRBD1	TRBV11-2	TGTGCCAGCAGCTTAGATCGATTCGGACAGGCCTACAATCAGCCCCAGCATTTT	CASSLDRFGQAYNQPQHF
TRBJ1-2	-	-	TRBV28	TGTGCCAGCAGTTTATACGGCGCGGGCTACACCTTC	CASSLYGAGYTF
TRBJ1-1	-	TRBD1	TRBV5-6	TGTGCCAGCAGCCTGCCCGGGACAGGGCCGAAACGAGCTTTCTTT	CASSLPGTGPKRAFF
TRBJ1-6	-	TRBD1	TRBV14	TGTGCCAGCAGCAGGGGGACCGGGACAGGGGGTTCACCCCTCCACTTT	CASSRGTGTGGSPLHF
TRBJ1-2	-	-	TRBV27	TGTGCCAGCAGTACGACAGGTTATGGCTACACCTTC	CASSTTGYGYTF
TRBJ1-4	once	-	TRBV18	TGTGCCAGCTCACCACGGGGCAGCGAAAATGAAAAACTGTTTTTT	CASSPRGSENEKLFF
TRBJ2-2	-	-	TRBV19	TGTGCCAGTAGTATAGGGGGGGCAGAGACGAACACCGGGGAGCTGTTTTTT	CASSIGGAETNTGELFF
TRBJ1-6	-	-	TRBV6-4	TGTGCCAGCAGTGAGGGTGTAGGGAATTCACCCCTCCACTTT	CASSEGVGNSPLHF
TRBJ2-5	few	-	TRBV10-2	TGCGCCAGCAGGTGGGCGTACCAAGAGACCCAGTACTTC	CASRWAYQETQYF
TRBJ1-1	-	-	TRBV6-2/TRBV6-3	TGTGCCAGCAGTTACAGGGCCATGAACACTGAAGCTTTCTTT	CASSYRAMNTEAFF
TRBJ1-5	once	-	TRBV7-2	TGTGCCAGCAGCTTCTACAGGGAGCAGCCCCAGCATTTT	CASSFYREQPQHF
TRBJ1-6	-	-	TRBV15	TGTGCCACCAGCAGAGGGTGGAGCGATAATTCACCCCTCCACTTT	CATSRGWSDNSPLHF
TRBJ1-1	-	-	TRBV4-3	TGCGCCAGCAGCCGATTGGGACTAGCGGACACTGAAGCTTTCTTT	CASSRLGLADTEAFF
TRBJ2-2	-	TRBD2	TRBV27	TGTGCCAGCAGTTGGGGGGGTGGGACCGGGGAGCTGTTTTTT	CASSWGGGTGELFF
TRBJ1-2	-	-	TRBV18	TGTGCCAGCTCAGATTCTGAGGGAGGCTACACCTTC	CASSDSEGGYTF
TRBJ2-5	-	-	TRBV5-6	TGTGCCAGCAGCTTGAGGTTGGCAGAAGAGACCCAGTACTTC	CASSLRLAEETQYF
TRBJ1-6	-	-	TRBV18	TGTGCCAGCTCACCGGAATTCTCCTATAATTCACCCCTCCACTTT	CASSPEFSYNSPLHF
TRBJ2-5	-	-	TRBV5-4	TGTGCCAGCAGCTTGGATGAGGGATCCTTTAGGGAGACCCAGTACTTC	CASSLDEGSFRETQYF
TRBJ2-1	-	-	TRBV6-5	TGTGCCACCTCCCCCCGGGGGCAGTACAATGAGCAGTTCTTC	CATSPRGQYNEQFF
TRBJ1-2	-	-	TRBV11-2	TGTGCCAGCAGCTTAGGGAATCAGGGGACCAGTGGCTACACCTTC	CASSLGNQGTSGYTF
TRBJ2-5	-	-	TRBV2	TGTGCCAGCAGTGAGAGTCTGGCCCAAGAGACCCAGTACTTC	CASSESLAQETQYF
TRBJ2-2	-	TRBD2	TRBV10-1	TGCGCCAGCAGCTATATTGGGACGACTAGCGGGGGGGCCGGCACCGGGGAGCTGTTTTTT	CASSYIGTTSGGAGTGELFF